In its sample, the clone carrying this TCR beta chain was seen many times. These data come from a study of human T cells and chemical hapten exposure. Time point: pre-sensitization, week 0. Documented treatment: therapeutic diphenylcyclopropenone sensitization with weekly scalp DPC. Germline V gives CDR1 SGHTS, CDR2 YDEGEE. Trimming pared 0 bases from V and 2 bases from J, leaving 10 bases between. The CDR3 has 15 residues. Per the original data handling: From approximately 25,000 to 650,000 TCRs were found per sample, with a median of roughly 89,000. TCRdb itself ran the RACE reads through MiXCR, one entry per CDR3 protein. V and J calls and clone size were set by TCRdb, not the authors. The sample carries some 300,000 distinct CDR3 sequences, approximately 5% recorded once.

The sequencing used whole blood, collected in connection with sensitization to the hapten diphenylcyclopropenone (DPC). The receptor was isolated from a woman under 30 with alopecia areata. Some clones in this sample may be carry-over from other donors' samples. The J gene is TRBJ2-3, the V gene TRBV5-8, with D maybe TRBD1 (6 bases). The CDR3 sequence: CASSLVQGLTDTQYF. As DNA, the CDR3 is TGTGCCAGCAGCTTGGTACAGGGCCTCACAGATACGCAGTATTTT.